Each of the 2 T cell receptor beta chains below was sequenced from the same sample in a study of early T cells in non-severe SARS-CoV-2 infection. TCRdb fed the 5' RACE reads into MiXCR, producing one record per CDR3 protein. The sample contains 55,000 to 80,000 distinct CDR3 sequences, roughly an eighth of which appear only once. Sequenced material: whole blood, taken at baseline. Receptors originate from an adult who was a healthcare worker with PCR-confirmed SARS-CoV-2 infection or an uninfected control (not recorded which).

The sample holds many counts of this clonotype. V usage is TRBV10-3 and J usage is TRBJ2-2, with 10 bases fitting TRBD2. Losses at the gene ends were 6 bases for V and 6 bases for J; bases not matched to a gene: 10. Germline V gene data show CDR1 as ENHRY and CDR2 as SYGVKD. This CDR3 spans 16 amino acids. The CDR3 region is CAISPSSGGSPGELFF. In DNA form, the CDR3 reads TGTGCCATCAGCCCTTCTAGCGGGGGATCCCCCGGGGAGCTGTTTTTT.

The V and J genes are TRBV3-1 and TRBJ1-4, with D hard to call. Trimming cost V 1 base and J 5 bases, with 14 bases left between them. The CDR3 spans 16 residues. Germline-derived CDR1 and CDR2 are LGHDT and YNNKEL (reference sequence). CDR3 in DNA: TGTGCCAGCAGCCAAGTAGCGCAGGCGAAGAATGAAAAACTGTTTTTT. Translation gives CASSQVAQAKNEKLFF.